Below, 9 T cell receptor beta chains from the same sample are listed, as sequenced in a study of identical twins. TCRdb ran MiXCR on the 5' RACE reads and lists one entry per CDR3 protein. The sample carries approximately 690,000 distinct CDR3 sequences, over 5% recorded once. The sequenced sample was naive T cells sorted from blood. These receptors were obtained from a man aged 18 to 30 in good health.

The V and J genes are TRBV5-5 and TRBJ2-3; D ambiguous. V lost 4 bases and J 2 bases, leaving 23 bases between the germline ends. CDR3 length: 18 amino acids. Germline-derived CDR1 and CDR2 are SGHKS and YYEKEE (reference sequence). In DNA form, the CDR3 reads TGTGCCAGCAGCCTTGCTTCCACCCTCAGGAAAAACACAGATACGCAGTATTTT. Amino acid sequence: CASSLASTLRKNTDTQYF.

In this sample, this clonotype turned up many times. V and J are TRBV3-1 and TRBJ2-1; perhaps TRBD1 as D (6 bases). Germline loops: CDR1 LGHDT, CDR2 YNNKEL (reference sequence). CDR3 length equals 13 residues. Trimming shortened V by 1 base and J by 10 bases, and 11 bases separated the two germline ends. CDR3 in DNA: TGTGCCAGCAGCCAAGGGTCCGGGACAGAGCAGTTCTTC. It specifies CASSQGSGTEQFF.

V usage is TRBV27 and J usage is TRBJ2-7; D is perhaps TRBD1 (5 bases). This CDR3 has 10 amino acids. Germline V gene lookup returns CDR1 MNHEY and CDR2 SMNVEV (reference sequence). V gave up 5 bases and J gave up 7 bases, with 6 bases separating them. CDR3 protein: CASSPGEQYV. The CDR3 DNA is TGTGCCAGCAGTCCAGGGGAGCAGTACGTC.

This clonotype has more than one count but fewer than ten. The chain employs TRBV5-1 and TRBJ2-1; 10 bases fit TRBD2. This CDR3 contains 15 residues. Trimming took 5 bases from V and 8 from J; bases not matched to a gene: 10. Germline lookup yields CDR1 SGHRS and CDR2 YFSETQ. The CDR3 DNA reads TGCGCCAGCAGGGAGACTAGCGGGCTTCTCTATGAGCAGTTCTTC. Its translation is CASRETSGLLYEQFF.

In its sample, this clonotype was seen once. In DNA form, the CDR3 reads TGTGCCAGCAGCGGTAGTGGCCCTAGCACAGATACGCAGTATTTT. It encodes CASSGSGPSTDTQYF. J is TRBJ2-3 and V is TRBV11-3; D unclear. V was clipped by 5 bases and J by 0 bases, with 12 bases between them. The CDR3 length is 15 residues. The germline V gene has CDR1 SGHNT and CDR2 YENEEA.

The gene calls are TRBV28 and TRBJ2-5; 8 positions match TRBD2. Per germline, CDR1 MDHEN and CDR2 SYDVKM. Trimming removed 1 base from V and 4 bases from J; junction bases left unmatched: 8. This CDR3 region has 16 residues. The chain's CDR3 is CASSLLRAGGGETQYF. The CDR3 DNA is TGTGCCAGCAGTTTATTACGGGCGGGAGGAGGAGAGACCCAGTACTTC.

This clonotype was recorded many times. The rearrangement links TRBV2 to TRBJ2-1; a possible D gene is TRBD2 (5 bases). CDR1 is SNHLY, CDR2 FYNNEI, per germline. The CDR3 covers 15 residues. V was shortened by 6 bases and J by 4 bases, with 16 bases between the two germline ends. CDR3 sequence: CASRARTGFYNEQFF. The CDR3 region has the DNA TGTGCCAGCAGGGCCCGGACGGGGTTTTACAATGAGCAGTTCTTC.

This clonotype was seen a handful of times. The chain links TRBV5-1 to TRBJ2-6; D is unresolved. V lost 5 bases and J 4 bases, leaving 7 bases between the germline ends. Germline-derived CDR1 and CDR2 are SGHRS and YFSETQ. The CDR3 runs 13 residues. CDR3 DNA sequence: TGCGCCAGCAGGGATATGGGGGCCAACGTCCTGACTTTC. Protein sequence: CASRDMGANVLTF.

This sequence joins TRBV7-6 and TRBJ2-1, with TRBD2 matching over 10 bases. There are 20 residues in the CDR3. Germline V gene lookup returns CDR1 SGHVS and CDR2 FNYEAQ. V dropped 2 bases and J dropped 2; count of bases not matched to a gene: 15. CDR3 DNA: TGTGCCAGCAGCTTAACTCGAGGGTTAGCGGGAGGAGTGACCTACAATGAGCAGTTCTTC. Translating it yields CASSLTRGLAGGVTYNEQFF. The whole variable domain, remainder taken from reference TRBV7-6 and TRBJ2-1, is GAGVSQSPRYKVTKRGQDVALRCDPISGHVSLYWYRQALGQGPEFLTYFNYEAQQDKSGLPNDRFSAERPEGSISTLTIQRTEQRDSAMYRCASSLTRGLAGGVTYNEQFFGPGTRLTVL.